Below, 20 T cell receptor beta chains from the same sample are listed, as sequenced in a study of CD8 T cells in ankylosing spondylitis. Study-wide points: A motif of fewer than ten highly homologous TCR beta variants was seen as apparently characteristic of ankylosing spondylitis blood.

These receptors are not linked to any known antigen. TCRdb re-analysed the 5' RACE reads in MiXCR, keeping a single row per CDR3 protein. Altogether 470,000 or so distinct CDR3 sequences are present, roughly a quarter being singletons, with the ten largest covering about 1%. Sequencing input: blood, either unsorted or a sorted T cell fraction (not recorded which). The receptors come from a male donor with ankylosing spondylitis.

This clonotype was seen a few times. The CDR3 reads CASSFGGATDTQYF. CDR3 DNA sequence: TGTGCCAGCAGTTTTGGGGGGGCCACAGATACGCAGTATTTT. The gene calls are TRBV12-3 or TRBV12-4 and TRBJ2-3; weak D call: TRBD2 (7 bases). Trimming pared 3 bases from V and 2 bases from J, leaving 9 bases between. This CDR3 region has 14 residues.

This clonotype was picked up many times. The gene calls are TRBV3-1 and TRBJ1-5; no clear D gene. Per the germline V gene, CDR1 is LGHDT and CDR2 is YNNKEL (reference sequence). Deletions cut 1 base from V and 8 bases from J, with 15 bases between. This CDR3 is 15 amino acids long. The CDR3 sequence: CASSQGGISSEPQHF. The DNA of the CDR3 is TGTGCCAGCAGCCAAGGTGGTATATCCTCAGAGCCCCAGCATTTT. Drawing the rest from reference TRBV3-1 and TRBJ1-5, the complete variable domain is DTAVSQTPKYLVTQMGNDKSIKCEQNLGHDTMYWYKQDSKKFLKIMFSYNNKELIINETVPNRFSPKSPDKAHLNLHINSLELGDSAVYFCASSQGGISSEPQHFGDGTRLSIL.

The chain couples TRBV6-2 or TRBV6-3 to TRBJ2-1; the D gene is possibly TRBD1 (5 bases). Germline CDR1 and CDR2: MNHEY and SVGEGT. The germline V and J ends were trimmed by 7 bases and 0 bases, with 16 bases remaining between them. This CDR3 contains 16 residues. The CDR3 DNA sequence: TGTGCCAGCAAGTTAAGGGGCAGGAGCTCCTACAATGAGCAGTTCTTC. This translates into CASKLRGRSSYNEQFF.

The V call is TRBV4-1, the J call TRBJ2-5; D call uncertain. The V gene lost 1 base and the J gene lost 5 bases, with 11 bases spanning the gap. This CDR3 contains 14 residues. CDR1 and CDR2 from the germline V gene are MGHRA and YSYEKL. This chain's CDR3 is CASSQALLGETQYF. The CDR3 DNA reads TGCGCCAGCAGCCAAGCTCTCTTAGGGGAGACCCAGTACTTC.

This clonotype was picked up a small number of times. The genes are TRBV20-1 and TRBJ2-3; 10 positions match TRBD2. The CDR3 extends over 16 amino acids. Trimming cost V 0 bases and J 2 bases; bases outside gene matches: 5. Per germline, CDR1 DFQATT and CDR2 SNEGSKA (reference sequence). In DNA, the CDR3 is TGCAGTGCTAGAGATACAGCGGGAGGGTCCACAGATACGCAGTATTTT. This encodes CSARDTAGGSTDTQYF.

In nucleotides, the CDR3 is TGTGCCACCAGCAGGAAGGGAGGTCAACAGCCCCAGCATTTT. Its protein is CATSRKGGQQPQHF. The rearrangement joins TRBV15 to TRBJ1-5; D is unresolved. V was shortened by 3 bases and J by 7 bases, with 13 bases between the two germline ends. The germline CDR1 and CDR2 sequences are LNHNV and YYDKDF (reference sequence). The CDR3 sequence is 14 residues long.

This sequence joins TRBV5-5 and TRBJ1-4; unclear D gene. The ends were cut back, 1 base at V and 6 bases at J, with 7 bases in the middle. Germline V gene sequence: CDR1 SGHKS, CDR2 YYEKEE (reference sequence). This CDR3 region has 13 residues. CDR3 protein: CASSLFGDEKLFF. In nucleotides, the CDR3 is TGTGCCAGCAGCTTGTTTGGAGATGAAAAACTGTTTTTT. Drawing the rest from reference TRBV5-5 and TRBJ1-4, the complete variable domain is DAGVTQSPTHLIKTRGQQVTLRCSPISGHKSVSWYQQVLGQGPQFIFQYYEKEERGRGNFPDRFSARQFPNYSSELNVNALLLGDSALYLCASSLFGDEKLFFGSGTQLSVL.

This chain links TRBV20-1 with TRBJ1-5, with 9 bases fitting TRBD1. The CDR3 runs to 19 residues. CDR1 DFQATT and CDR2 SNEGSKA come from the germline V gene (reference sequence). After removal of 0 bases from V and 2 bases from J, the junction contained 14 bases not matched to a gene. CDR3 in amino acids: CSARDASGTGTRGNQPQHF. CDR3 sequence (DNA): TGCAGTGCTAGAGATGCGTCCGGGACAGGGACGCGGGGCAATCAGCCCCAGCATTTT.

Only a few counts were recorded for this clonotype. The V call is TRBV18, the J call TRBJ1-1; possible D gene TRBD1, 5 bases. This CDR3 spans 15 amino acids. V was trimmed by 1 base and J by 1 base, leaving 10 bases between them. Germline CDR1 KGHSH, CDR2 LQKENI. The CDR3: CASSPRGEWNTEAFF. In DNA form, the CDR3 reads TGTGCCAGCTCACCACGGGGCGAATGGAACACTGAAGCTTTCTTT.

This clonotype has just a few counts. This chain joins TRBV29-1 and TRBJ2-5; no reliable D call. The germline CDR1 and CDR2 sequences are SQVTM and ANQGSEA. This CDR3 is built from 11 residues. Trimming left V 6 bases short and J 2 bases short, with 7 bases between. CDR3 DNA sequence: TGCAGCGTCAGCGAGCAAGAGACCCAGTACTTC. This gives the protein CSVSEQETQYF.

A few counts support this clonotype. The chain is built from TRBV20-1 and TRBJ2-1; 9 bases agree with TRBD2. After removal of 3 bases from V and 5 bases from J, the junction contained 11 bases not matched to a gene. This CDR3 has 16 amino acids. Germline V gives CDR1 DFQATT, CDR2 SNEGSKA (reference sequence). The CDR3 spells CSASSSGIGPNNEQFF. CDR3 in DNA: TGCAGTGCTAGCTCTAGCGGGATAGGTCCTAACAATGAGCAGTTCTTC.

This clonotype has only a few counts. V is TRBV19 and J is TRBJ1-5, with a tentative D call TRBD1 (5 bases). CDR1 and CDR2 (germline): LNHDA, SQIVND (reference sequence). This CDR3 region has 14 residues. CDR3 sequence (DNA): TGTGCGAGTCGGGGAAGGGGTCATTATCAGCCCCAGCATTTT. Translating gives CASRGRGHYQPQHF.

This chain joins TRBV7-2 and TRBJ1-2; D remains ambiguous. The V end lost 1 base, the J end lost 4 bases, and 13 bases lay between the germline ends. The CDR3 length is 15 residues. The germline CDR1 and CDR2 sequences are SGHTA and FQGNSA. The CDR3 sequence is CASSLVGGSGYGYTF. CDR3 nucleotide sequence: TGTGCCAGCAGCTTAGTTGGAGGTTCGGGCTATGGCTACACCTTC.

This clonotype was observed a handful of times. The J gene is TRBJ2-6, the V gene TRBV5-1, with no clear D. The CDR3 spans 17 residues. Germline CDR1 SGHRS, CDR2 YFSETQ. The V end was cut by 0 bases, the J end by 0 bases, with 10 bases between. CDR3 residues: CASSLDPRSSGANVLTF. CDR3 nucleotide sequence: TGCGCCAGCAGCTTGGATCCGAGAAGCTCTGGGGCCAACGTCCTGACTTTC. The full variable domain, with the rest looked up from reference TRBV5-1 and TRBJ2-6, is KAGVTQTPRYLIKTRGQQVTLSCSPISGHRSVSWYQQTPGQGLQFLFEYFSETQRNKGNFPGRFSGRQFSNSRSEMNVSTLELGDSALYLCASSLDPRSSGANVLTFGAGSRLTVL.

V gene TRBV7-9 combines with J gene TRBJ1-6; D is unresolved. This CDR3 contains 13 residues. Germline V CDR1 and CDR2: SEHNR, FQNEAQ (reference sequence). The V gene lost 1 base and the J gene lost 6 bases, with 4 bases spanning the gap. The CDR3 sequence is CASSLGFNSPLHF. The CDR3 DNA follows: TGTGCCAGCAGCTTAGGATTTAATTCACCCCTCCACTTT. Filled out from reference TRBV7-9 and TRBJ1-6, the complete variable domain reads DTGVSQNPRHKITKRGQNVTFRCDPISEHNRLYWYRQTLGQGPEFLTYFQNEAQLEKSRLLSDRFSAERPKGSFSTLEIQRTEQGDSAMYLCASSLGFNSPLHFGNGTRLTVT.

CDR3 bases: TGCGCCAGCAGCTTGACAGCCAACTCTGGGGCCAACGTCCTGACTTTC. It codes for CASSLTANSGANVLTF. The rearrangement links TRBV5-1 to TRBJ2-6; D is ambiguous. Germline CDR1 and CDR2: SGHRS and YFSETQ. The CDR3 runs to 16 residues. Trimming removed 1 base from V and 0 bases from J, with 8 bases in between.

The DNA for the CDR3 is TGTGCCAGCAGCGTTACTCCGGGACATCTACAAGAGACCCAGTACTTC. Its protein is CASSVTPGHLQETQYF. J is TRBJ2-5 and V is TRBV7-2, with D possibly TRBD1 on 6 matching bases. Germline V gene lookup returns CDR1 SGHTA and CDR2 FQGNSA. V lost 5 bases, J lost 2 bases, and 18 bases lay in between. This CDR3 is built from 16 residues. The full variable domain, its missing parts supplied by reference TRBV7-2 and TRBJ2-5, is GAGVSQSPSNKVTEKGKDVELRCDPISGHTALYWYRQSLGQGLEFLIYFQGNSAPDKSGLPSDRFSAERTGGSVSTLTIQRTQQEDSAVYLCASSVTPGHLQETQYFGPGTRLLVL.

The rearrangement links TRBV7-6 to TRBJ1-4, with 8 nucleotides matching TRBD1. V dropped 5 bases and J dropped 5; count of bases not matched to a gene: 7. Germline V lookup: CDR1 SGHVS, CDR2 FNYEAQ. The CDR3 covers 15 residues. This CDR3 is CASSIGQGLNEKLFF. The DNA of the CDR3 is TGTGCCAGCAGCATTGGACAGGGCTTAAATGAAAAACTGTTTTTT.

This chain uses TRBV15 with TRBJ1-4; D is undetermined. The CDR3 has 15 residues. V lost 0 bases and J lost 8, with 13 bases in between. Germline V CDR1 and CDR2: LNHNV, YYDKDF (reference sequence). CDR3 in amino acids: CATSRDPSVGEKLFF. CDR3 DNA sequence: TGTGCCACCAGCAGAGATCCGAGCGTCGGGGAAAAACTGTTTTTT.

There are a few counts of this clonotype. The rearrangement links TRBV2 to TRBJ1-5, with D uncertain. The germline V and J ends were trimmed by 3 bases and 3 bases, with 9 bases remaining between them. CDR3 size: 14 residues. The germline V gene has CDR1 SNHLY and CDR2 FYNNEI. The CDR3 bases are TGTGCCAGCAGTGATGAGCTTTTCAATCAGCCCCAGCATTTT. Its protein is CASSDELFNQPQHF.